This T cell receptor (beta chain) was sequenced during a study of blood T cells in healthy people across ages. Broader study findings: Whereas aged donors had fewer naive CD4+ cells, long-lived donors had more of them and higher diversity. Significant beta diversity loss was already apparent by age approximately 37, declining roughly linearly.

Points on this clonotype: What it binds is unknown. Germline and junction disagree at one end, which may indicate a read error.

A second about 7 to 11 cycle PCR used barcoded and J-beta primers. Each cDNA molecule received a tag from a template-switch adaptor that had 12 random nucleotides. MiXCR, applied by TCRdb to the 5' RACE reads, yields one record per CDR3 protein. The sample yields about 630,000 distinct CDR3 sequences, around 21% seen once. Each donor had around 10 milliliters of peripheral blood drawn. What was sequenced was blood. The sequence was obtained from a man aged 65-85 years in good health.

The CDR3 region has the DNA TGTGCTAGCAGCCCCGGACGGATTAGCACAGATACGCAGTATTTT. Protein sequence: CASSPGRISTDTQYF. The chain employs TRBV7-7 and TRBJ2-3; D unresolved. This CDR3 comprises 15 residues. CDR1 and CDR2 from the germline V gene are SSHAT and FNYEAQ (reference sequence).